This T cell receptor beta chain was observed in a study of blood T cells in healthy people across ages. The overall study: Template switching recovered approximately one barcoded beta molecule for every two T cells.

Using a J-beta primer mix together with a sample-barcoded 5' primer, a second PCR was run for about 6 to 12 cycles. Tagging of each cDNA molecule was performed by a template-switch adaptor with 12 random nucleotides. TCRdb recomputed calls from the 5' RACE reads with MiXCR, one row per CDR3 protein. The sample yields 1.8 million or so distinct CDR3 sequences, approximately 39% seen once. Donors were healthy Caucasian individuals from Russia aged roughly 6 to 90. Of note for this clonotype: Its target is unknown.

The study's findings and limits: Whereas aged donors had fewer naive CD4+ cells, long-lived donors had more of them and higher diversity.

What was sequenced was blood. This receptor was identified in a human donor in good health.

CDR3 loop: CAWGTSNYNEQFF. The CDR3 bases are TGTGCCTGGGGGACTAGCAACTACAATGAGCAGTTCTTC. The V and J genes are TRBV30 and TRBJ2-1; 9 nucleotides agree with TRBD2. The V segment lost 5 bases and the J segment 3 bases; nucleotides outside the gene matches: 2. The CDR3 is 13 amino acids. The germline V gene has CDR1 GTSNPN and CDR2 SVGIG (reference sequence).